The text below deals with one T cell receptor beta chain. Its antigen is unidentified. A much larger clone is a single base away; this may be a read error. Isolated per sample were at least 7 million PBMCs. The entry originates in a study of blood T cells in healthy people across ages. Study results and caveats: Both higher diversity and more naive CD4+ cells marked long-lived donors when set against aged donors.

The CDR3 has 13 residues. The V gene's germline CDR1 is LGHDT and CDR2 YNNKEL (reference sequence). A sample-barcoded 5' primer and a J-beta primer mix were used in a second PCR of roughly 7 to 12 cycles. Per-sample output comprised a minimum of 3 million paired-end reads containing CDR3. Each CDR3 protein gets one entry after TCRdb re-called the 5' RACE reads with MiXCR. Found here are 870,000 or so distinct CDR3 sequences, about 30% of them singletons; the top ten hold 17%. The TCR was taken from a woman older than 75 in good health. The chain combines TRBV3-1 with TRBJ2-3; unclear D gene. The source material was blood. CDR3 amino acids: CAGSPRGVDTQYF. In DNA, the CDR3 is TGTGCCGGCAGCCCGAGAGGTGTCGATACGCAGTATTTT.